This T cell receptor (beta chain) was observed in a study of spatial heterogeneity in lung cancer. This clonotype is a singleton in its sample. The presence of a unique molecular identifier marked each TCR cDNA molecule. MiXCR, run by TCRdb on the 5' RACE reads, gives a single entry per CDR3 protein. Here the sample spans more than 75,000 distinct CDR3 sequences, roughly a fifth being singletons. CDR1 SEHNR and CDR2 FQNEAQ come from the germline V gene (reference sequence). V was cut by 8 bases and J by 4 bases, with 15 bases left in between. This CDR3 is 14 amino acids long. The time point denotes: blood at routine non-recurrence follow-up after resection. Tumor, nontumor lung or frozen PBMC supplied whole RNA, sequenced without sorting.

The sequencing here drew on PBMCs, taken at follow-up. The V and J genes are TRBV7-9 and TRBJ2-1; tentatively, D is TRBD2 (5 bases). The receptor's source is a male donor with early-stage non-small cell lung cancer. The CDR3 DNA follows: TGTGCCAGCGGAGCTAGCATTGGATACAATGAGCAGTTCTTC. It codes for CASGASIGYNEQFF.